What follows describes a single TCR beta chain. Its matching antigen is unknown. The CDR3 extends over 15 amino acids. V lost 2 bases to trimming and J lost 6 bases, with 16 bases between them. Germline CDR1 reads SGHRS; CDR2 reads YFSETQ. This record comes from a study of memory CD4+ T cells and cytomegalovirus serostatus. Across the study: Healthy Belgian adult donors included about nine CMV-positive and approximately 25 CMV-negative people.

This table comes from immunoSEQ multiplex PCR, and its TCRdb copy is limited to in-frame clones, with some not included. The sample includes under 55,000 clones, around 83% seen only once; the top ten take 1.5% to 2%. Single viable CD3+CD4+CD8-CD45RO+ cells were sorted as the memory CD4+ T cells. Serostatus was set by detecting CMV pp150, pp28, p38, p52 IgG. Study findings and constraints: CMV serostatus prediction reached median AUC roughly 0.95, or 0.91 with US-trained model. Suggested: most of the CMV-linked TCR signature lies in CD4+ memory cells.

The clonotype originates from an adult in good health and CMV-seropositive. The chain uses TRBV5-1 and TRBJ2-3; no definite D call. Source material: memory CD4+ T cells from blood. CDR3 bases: TGCGCCAGCAGCTTAGAACACCCGCAAATTGATACGCAGTATTTT. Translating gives CASSLEHPQIDTQYF. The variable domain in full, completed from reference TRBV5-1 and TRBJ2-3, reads KAGVTQTPRYLIKTRGQQVTLSCSPISGHRSVSWYQQTPGQGLQFLFEYFSETQRNKGNFPGRFSGRQFSNSRSEMNVSTLELGDSALYLCASSLEHPQIDTQYFGPGTRLTVL.